This T cell receptor beta chain derives from a study of blood T cell repertoires in COVID-19. The assay was immunoSEQ multiplex PCR, and TCRdb's table has in-frame clones only and misses some. The table records around 430,000 clones, around 87% of them present only once. This CDR3 has 13 residues. Between the trimmed V and J ends, which lost 5 bases and 11 bases, there was a span of 18 bases. In germline, CDR1 is SGHAT, CDR2 FQDESV (reference sequence). The sequenced material came from PBMCs or T cells enriched from blood (not recorded which). The chain is built from TRBV11-1 and TRBJ1-1, with a tentative D call TRBD1 (5 bases). This TCR derives from a woman between 50 and 59 years old who had recovered from COVID-19. CDR3 in amino acids: CASSLSWGFYAFF. CDR3 nucleotide sequence: TGTGCCAGCAGCCTTTCGTGGGGCTTCTACGCTTTCTTT. Variable domain in full (rest from reference TRBV11-1 and TRBJ1-1): EAEVAQSPRYKITEKSQAVAFWCDPISGHATLYWYRQILGQGPELLVQFQDESVVDDSQLPKDRFSAERLKGVDSTLKIQPAELGDSAMYLCASSLSWGFYAFFGQGTRLTVV.